This T cell receptor (beta chain) was retrieved from a study of blood T cell repertoires in COVID-19. Assay: immunoSEQ multiplex PCR; the TCRdb copy retains only in-frame clones and omits some. The data show more than 60,000 clones, with approximately 87% seen just once and 3.5% to 4.5% held by the top ten. V lost 3 bases to trimming and J lost 0 bases, with 10 bases between them. Germline V CDR1 and CDR2: SGHRS, YFSETQ. The CDR3 is made up of 15 amino acids. The origin of this receptor is a man aged 50 to 60 with active COVID-19. Sequenced: peripheral blood. V gene TRBV5-1 combines with J gene TRBJ2-1; D may be TRBD1 (5 bases). The CDR3 sequence is CASSSGLLSYNEQFF. The CDR3 DNA follows: TGCGCCAGCAGCTCAGGGCTGCTCTCCTACAATGAGCAGTTCTTC.